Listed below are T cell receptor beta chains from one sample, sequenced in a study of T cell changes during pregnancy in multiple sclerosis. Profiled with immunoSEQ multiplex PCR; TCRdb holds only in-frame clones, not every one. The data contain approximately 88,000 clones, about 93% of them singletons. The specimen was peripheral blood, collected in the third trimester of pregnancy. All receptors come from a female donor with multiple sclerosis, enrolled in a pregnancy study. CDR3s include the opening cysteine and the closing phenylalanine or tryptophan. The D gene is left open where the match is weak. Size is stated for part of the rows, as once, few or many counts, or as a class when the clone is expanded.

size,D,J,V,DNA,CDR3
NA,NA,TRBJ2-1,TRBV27,TGTGCCAGCAGGGCATGGGACTCCTCCTACAATGAGCAGTTCTTC,CASRAWDSSYNEQFF
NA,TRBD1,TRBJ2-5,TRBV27,TGTGCCAGCAGTTCGGACAGGGGGGCAGAGACCCAGTACTTC,CASSSDRGAETQYF
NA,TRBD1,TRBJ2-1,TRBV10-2,TGCGCCAGCGGGGACAGGGGATCTTCCAATGAGCAGTTCTTC,CASGDRGSSNEQFF
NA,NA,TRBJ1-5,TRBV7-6,TGTGCCAGCAGCCCAGGGGTTAGCCAGCCCCAGCATTTT,CASSPGVSQPQHF
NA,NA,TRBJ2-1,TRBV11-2,TGTGCCAGCAGCATTACGGGGAGGGGGACCCTGAGCTCCTACAATGAGCAGTTCTTC,CASSITGRGTLSSYNEQFF
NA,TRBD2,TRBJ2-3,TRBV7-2,TGTGCCAGCAGCTTACGCCTAGCGGGTTCCACAGATACGCAGTATTTT,CASSLRLAGSTDTQYF
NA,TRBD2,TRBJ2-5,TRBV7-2,TGTGCCAGCAGCCGATGGACTAGCGACGGAGAGACCCAGTACTTC,CASSRWTSDGETQYF
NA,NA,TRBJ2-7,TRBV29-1,TGCAGCGTTGAGGAGAACTCGGGCGAGCAGTACTTC,CSVEENSGEQYF
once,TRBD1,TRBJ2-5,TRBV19,TGTGCCAGTAGCGACAGGGCTCTTGGGACCCAGTACTTC,CASSDRALGTQYF
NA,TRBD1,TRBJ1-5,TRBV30,TGTGCCTGGAGCGGACAGGGAAGTCAGCCCCAGCATTTT,CAWSGQGSQPQHF
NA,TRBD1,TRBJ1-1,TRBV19,TGTGCCAGTAGCTTTTCCAAACAGGGGAGTACTGAAGCTTTCTTT,CASSFSKQGSTEAFF
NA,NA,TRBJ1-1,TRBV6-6,TGTGCCAGCAGTTACTACATGTTTGGGAGACAAACTGAAGCTTTCTTT,CASSYYMFGRQTEAFF
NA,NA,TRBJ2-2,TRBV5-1,TGCGCCAGCAGCTTCCAGAACACCGGGGAGCTGTTTTTT,CASSFQNTGELFF
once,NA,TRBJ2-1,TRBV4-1,TGCGCCAGCAGCCACGCACGGCGGGACAGACTCTACAATGAGCAGTTCTTC,CASSHARRDRLYNEQFF
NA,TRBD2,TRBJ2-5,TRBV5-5,TGTGCCAGCAGGATCTCTAGCGGGAGGAGCGGTTGGGAGACCCAGTACTTC,CASRISSGRSGWETQYF
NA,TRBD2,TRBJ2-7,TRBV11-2,TGTGCCAGCAGCCCCGGGACTAGCGGGAGAGAGAACGAGCAGTACTTC,CASSPGTSGRENEQYF
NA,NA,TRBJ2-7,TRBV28,TGTGCCAGCAGTTTCCCTATCGTCCCGGTGGAGCAGTACTTC,CASSFPIVPVEQYF
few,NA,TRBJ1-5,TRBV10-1,TGCGCCAGCAGTCAGGGGACGACTCAGCCCCAGCATTTT,CASSQGTTQPQHF
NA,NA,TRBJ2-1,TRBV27,TGTGCCAGCAGCCCGGGACTGTCAACCTACAATGAGCAGTTCTTC,CASSPGLSTYNEQFF
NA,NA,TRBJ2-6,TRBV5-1,TGCGCCAGCAGCCGGACAGCCTTAAGCTCTGGGGCCAACGTCCTGACTTTC,CASSRTALSSGANVLTF
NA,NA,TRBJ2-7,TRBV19,TGTGCCAGTAGTATAGCGGGGAGGTCCTACGAGCAGTACTTC,CASSIAGRSYEQYF
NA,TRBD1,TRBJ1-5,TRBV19,TGTGCCAGTAGTATTGGGACAGGCTTACAGCCCCAGCATTTT,CASSIGTGLQPQHF
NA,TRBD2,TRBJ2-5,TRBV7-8,TGTGCCAGCTCGGAGGGGCTAGCGGGGACCCAGTACTTC,CASSEGLAGTQYF
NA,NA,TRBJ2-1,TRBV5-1,TGCGCCAGCTCCTCTCAGGTGATGAATGAGCAGTTCTTC,CASSSQVMNEQFF
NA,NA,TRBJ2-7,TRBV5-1,TGCGCCAGCAGCTTGCTTTCGAGCTCCTACGAGCAGTACTTC,CASSLLSSSYEQYF
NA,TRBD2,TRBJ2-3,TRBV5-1,TGCGCCAGCAGCTATACTAGCGGGAGGGCCCCAGATACGCAGTATTTT,CASSYTSGRAPDTQYF
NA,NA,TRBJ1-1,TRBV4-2,TGTGCCAGCAGCCACGAAGGGGGGGGGAACACTGAAGCTTTCTTT,CASSHEGGGNTEAFF